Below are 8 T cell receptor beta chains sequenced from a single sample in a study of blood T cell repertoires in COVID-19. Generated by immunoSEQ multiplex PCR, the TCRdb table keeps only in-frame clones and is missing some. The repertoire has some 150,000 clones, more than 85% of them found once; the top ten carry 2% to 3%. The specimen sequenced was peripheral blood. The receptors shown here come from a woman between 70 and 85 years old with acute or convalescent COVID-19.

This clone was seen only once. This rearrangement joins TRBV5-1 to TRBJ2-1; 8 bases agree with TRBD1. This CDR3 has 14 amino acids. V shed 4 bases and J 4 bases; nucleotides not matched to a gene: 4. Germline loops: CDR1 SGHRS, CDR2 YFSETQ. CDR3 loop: CASSLDRGYNEQFF. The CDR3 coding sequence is TGCGCCAGCAGCCTCGACAGGGGTTACAATGAGCAGTTCTTC.

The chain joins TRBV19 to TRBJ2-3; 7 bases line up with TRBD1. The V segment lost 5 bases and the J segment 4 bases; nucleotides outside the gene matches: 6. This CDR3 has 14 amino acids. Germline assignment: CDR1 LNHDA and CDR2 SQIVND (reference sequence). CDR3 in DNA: TGTGCCAGTAGTGCGAAACAGGGGCCAGATACGCAGTATTTT. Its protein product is CASSAKQGPDTQYF.

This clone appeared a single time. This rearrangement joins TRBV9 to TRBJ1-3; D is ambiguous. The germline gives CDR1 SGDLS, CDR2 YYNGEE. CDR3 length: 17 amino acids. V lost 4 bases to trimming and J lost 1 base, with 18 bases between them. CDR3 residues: CASSKSEEGRSGNTIYF. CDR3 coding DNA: TGTGCCAGCAGCAAATCGGAAGAGGGTAGATCTGGAAACACCATATATTTT.

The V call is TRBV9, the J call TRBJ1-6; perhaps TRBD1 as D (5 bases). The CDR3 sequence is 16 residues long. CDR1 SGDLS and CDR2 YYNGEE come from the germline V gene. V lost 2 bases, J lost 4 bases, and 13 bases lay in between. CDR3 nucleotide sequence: TGTGCCAGCAGCGTTGATACGGGGGATTATAATTCACCCCTCCACTTT. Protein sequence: CASSVDTGDYNSPLHF.

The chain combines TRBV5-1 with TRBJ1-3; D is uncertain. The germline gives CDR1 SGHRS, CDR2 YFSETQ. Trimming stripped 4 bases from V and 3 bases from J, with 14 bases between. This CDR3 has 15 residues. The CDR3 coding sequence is TGCGCCAGCAGCCCGCCCCCGGGAAATGGAAACACCATATATTTT. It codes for CASSPPPGNGNTIYF.

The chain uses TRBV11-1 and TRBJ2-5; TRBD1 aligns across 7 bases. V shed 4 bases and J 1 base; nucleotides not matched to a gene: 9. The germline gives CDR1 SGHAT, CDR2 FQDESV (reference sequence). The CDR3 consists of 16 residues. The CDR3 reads CASSSRRGHVQETQYF. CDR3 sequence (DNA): TGTGCCAGCAGCTCCCGTAGGGGGCACGTCCAAGAGACCCAGTACTTC.

The CDR3 region is CASSLSYSLLLNEQFF. In DNA, the CDR3 is TGTGCCAGCAGTTTATCCTACAGCCTACTCCTCAATGAGCAGTTCTTC. The chain couples TRBV27 to TRBJ2-1; D gene ambiguous. The CDR3 contains 16 residues. V dropped 0 bases and J dropped 6 bases, with 15 bases sitting between them. Germline CDR1 and CDR2: MNHEY and SMNVEV (reference sequence).

The CDR3 here is CASSQPGQGPFTFF. In DNA form, the CDR3 reads TGCGCCAGCAGCCAACCCGGACAGGGTCCATTCACTTTCTTT. This rearrangement joins TRBV4-1 to TRBJ1-1, with 8 bases matching TRBD1. This CDR3 contains 14 residues. V dropped 2 bases and J dropped 12; count of bases not matched to a gene: 11. Germline V CDR1 and CDR2: MGHRA, YSYEKL.